These 7 T cell receptor beta chains came from one sample sequenced in a study of tumor and adjacent non-tumor tissue in lung cancer. This sample's RNA came from whole unsorted tissue. TCRbeta libraries were built with three rounds of nested PCR, modified from ARM-PCR. In TCRdb, the multiplex PCR reads were re-called with MiXCR into one record per CDR3 protein. Of 200,000 to 250,000 distinct CDR3 sequences in the sample, 71% were seen once. The sequencing sample was made of lung tumor tissue. The origin of the receptors is a man aged 60 to 69 with non-small cell lung cancer.

This clonotype was recorded many times. This chain uses TRBV29-1 with TRBJ2-1, with TRBD1 identical over 8 bases. The CDR3 sequence is 13 residues long. Germline-derived CDR1 and CDR2 are SQVTM and ANQGSEA. With 7 bases clipped from V and 7 bases from J, the junction kept 9 bases outside the gene matches. CDR3 residues: CSGSGQVINEQFF. Written as DNA, the CDR3 is TGCAGCGGATCGGGACAGGTAATTAATGAGCAGTTCTTC.

This clonotype came up a few times. CDR3 DNA sequence: TGTGCCAGCAGCTTGGACCAGGGCATTCAGTACTTC. It specifies CASSLDQGIQYF. The chain employs TRBV7-8 and TRBJ2-4, with D possibly matching TRBD1 (5 bases). V lost 3 bases and J 9 bases, leaving 9 bases between the germline ends. The CDR3 is 12 amino acids. Germline V gives CDR1 SGHVS, CDR2 FQNEAQ.

This chain connects TRBV11-3 to TRBJ2-1, with D hard to call. Germline V gives CDR1 SGHNT, CDR2 YENEEA. V shed 5 bases and J shed 7 bases, with 15 bases lying between them. The length of the CDR3 is 14 residues. The CDR3 nucleotides read TGTGCCAGCAGCCGACCTAAGGGCGCTAATGAGCAGTTCTTC. This encodes CASSRPKGANEQFF.

In the case of this clonotype: A much more abundant neighbour one base away suggests this may be a read error. In nucleotides, the CDR3 is TGTGCCAGCAGTTACCACGGACAGCCGAACACTGAATCTTTCTTT. Its translation: CASSYHGQPNTESFF. The chain joins TRBV6-5 to TRBJ1-1, with a weak D call TRBD1 (6 bases). The CDR3 covers 15 residues. Germline CDR1 is MNHEY and CDR2 is SVGAGI.

This clonotype was picked up one time. The junction does not match germline at one end; this may be a read error. V is TRBV20-1 and J is TRBJ2-7, with D tentatively TRBD2 (6 bases). This CDR3 comprises 15 residues. Looked up from germline, CDR1 is DFQATT and CDR2 is SNEGSKA (reference sequence). The CDR3 DNA reads as TGCAGTGCTAGAAGACTGACTACTAGCTCCTACGAGCAATACTTC. It yields the protein CSARRLTTSSYEQYF.

In regard to this clonotype: A read error may be the cause here, since a much bigger clone is one base away. V usage is TRBV20-1 and J usage is TRBJ1-5; possibly TRBD1 for D (6 bases). Germline V gives CDR1 DFQATT, CDR2 SNEGSKA (reference sequence). CDR3 length equals 14 residues. Here the CDR3 reads CSTSVGTKNQPQHF. The CDR3 nucleotides are TGCAGTACTAGCGTCGGGACAAAGAATCAGCCCCAGCATTTT.

The genes are TRBV12-3 or TRBV12-4 and TRBJ1-2, with D tentatively TRBD1 (5 bases). Trimming took off 7 bases at V and 7 bases at J, with 19 bases between the two ends. The length of the CDR3 is 14 residues. The CDR3: CASITTGTGGGYTF. Here the CDR3 DNA reads TGTGCCAGCATCACTACCGGGACCGGTGGTGGCTACACCTTC.